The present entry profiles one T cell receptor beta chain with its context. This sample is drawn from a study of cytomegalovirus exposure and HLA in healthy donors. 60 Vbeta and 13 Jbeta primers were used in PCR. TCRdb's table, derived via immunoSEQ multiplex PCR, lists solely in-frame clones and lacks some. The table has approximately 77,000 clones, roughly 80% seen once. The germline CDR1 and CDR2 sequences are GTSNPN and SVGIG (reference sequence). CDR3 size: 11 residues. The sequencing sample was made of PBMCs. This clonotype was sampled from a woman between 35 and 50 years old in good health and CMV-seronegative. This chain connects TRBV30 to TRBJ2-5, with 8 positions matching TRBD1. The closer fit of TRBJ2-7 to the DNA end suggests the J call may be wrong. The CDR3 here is CAWTGGDEQYF. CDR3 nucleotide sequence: TGTGCCTGGACAGGGGGCGACGAGCAGTACTTC.